The clone carrying this T cell receptor (beta chain) was seen a handful of times. Its antigen remains unknown. This sample was taken from a study of regulatory T cells in long-lasting Graves disease. Points from the study as a whole: TRBV28 was favored in persistent disease, as were TRBJ1-2 and TRBJ2-5. Limited sample numbers may have lowered accuracy.

Germline V CDR1 and CDR2: LGHDT, YNNKEL (reference sequence). The germline V and J ends were trimmed by 5 bases and 6 bases, with 14 bases remaining between them. CDR3 length equals 14 residues. The time point denotes: persistent/refractory GD, antithyroid drugs over 5 years with positive TRAb. Scientists built the TCR library using RNA that was extracted from PBMCs. Building of the TCR beta libraries involved iRepertoire HTBI primers and Arm-PCR of CDR3 regions. Using its own MiXCR run on the multiplex PCR reads, TCRdb lists one record per CDR3 protein. The sample has 600,000 to 850,000 distinct CDR3 sequences, around 30% seen once.

The sequence was collected from a female donor with Graves disease. Sequences were derived from peripheral blood mononuclear cells (PBMCs), sampled when the disease was refractory, from a patient treated with antithyroid drugs. This chain joins TRBV3-1 and TRBJ1-5, with a possible D match to TRBD1 (5 bases). The CDR3 DNA follows: TGTGCCAGCAGCGGAGGGGTAGGGAGTCAGCCCCAGCATTTT. This codes for CASSGGVGSQPQHF.